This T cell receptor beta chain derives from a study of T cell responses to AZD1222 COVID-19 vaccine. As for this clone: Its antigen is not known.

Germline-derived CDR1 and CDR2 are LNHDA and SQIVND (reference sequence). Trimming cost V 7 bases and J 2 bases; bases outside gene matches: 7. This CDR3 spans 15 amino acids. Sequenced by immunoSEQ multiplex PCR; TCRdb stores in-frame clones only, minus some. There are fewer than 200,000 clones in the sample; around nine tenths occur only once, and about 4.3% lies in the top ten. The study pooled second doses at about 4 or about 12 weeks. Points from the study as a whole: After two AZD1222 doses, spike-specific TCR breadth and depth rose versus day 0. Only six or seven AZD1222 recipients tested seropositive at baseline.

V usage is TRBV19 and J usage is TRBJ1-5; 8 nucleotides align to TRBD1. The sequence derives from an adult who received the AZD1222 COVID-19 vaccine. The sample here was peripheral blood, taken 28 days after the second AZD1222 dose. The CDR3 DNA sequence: TGTGCCAGTACCTTGGACAGGGTGGGCAATCAGCCCCAGCATTTT. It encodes CASTLDRVGNQPQHF.